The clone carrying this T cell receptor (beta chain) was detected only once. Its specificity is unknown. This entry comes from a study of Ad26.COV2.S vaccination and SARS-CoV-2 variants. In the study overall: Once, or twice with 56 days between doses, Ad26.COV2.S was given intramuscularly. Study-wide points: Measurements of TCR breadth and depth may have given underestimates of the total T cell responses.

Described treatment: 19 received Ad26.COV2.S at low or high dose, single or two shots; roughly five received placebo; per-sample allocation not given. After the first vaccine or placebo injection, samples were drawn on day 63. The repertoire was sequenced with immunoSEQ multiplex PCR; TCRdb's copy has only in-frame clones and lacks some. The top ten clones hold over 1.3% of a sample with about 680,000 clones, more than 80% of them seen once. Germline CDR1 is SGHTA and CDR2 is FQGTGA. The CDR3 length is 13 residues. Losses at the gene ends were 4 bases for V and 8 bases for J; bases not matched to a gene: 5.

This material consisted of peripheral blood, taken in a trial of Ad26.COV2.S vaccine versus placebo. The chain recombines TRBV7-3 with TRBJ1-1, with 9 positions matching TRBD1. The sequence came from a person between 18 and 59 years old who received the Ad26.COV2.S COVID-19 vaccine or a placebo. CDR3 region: CASSSTQGAEAFF. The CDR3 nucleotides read TGTGCCAGCAGCTCTACACAGGGGGCCGAAGCTTTCTTT.